The 20 T cell receptor beta chains below come from one sample, sequenced in a study of patients and donors after allogeneic stem cell transplantation. TCRdb ran MiXCR on the RT-PCR reads and lists one entry per CDR3 protein. Among approximately 160,000 distinct CDR3 sequences, about 29% were seen once, and the ten largest hold around 3.2%. The sample consisted of blood, either unsorted or a sorted T cell fraction (not recorded which). The receptors stem from a human donor who was either an allogeneic HSCT recipient or a stem cell or donor lymphocyte infusion donor (not recorded which). It is not recorded whose cells these are; they may come from a transplant donor.

This clonotype occurred a few times. The V call is TRBV5-1, the J call TRBJ1-2; D may be TRBD1 (6 bases). This CDR3 is built from 16 residues. From germline, CDR1 is SGHRS and CDR2 YFSETQ. V gave up 0 bases and J gave up 7 bases, with 19 bases separating them. This CDR3 reads CASSLEPGQSGSGYTF. DNA for the CDR3: TGCGCCAGCAGCTTGGAGCCGGGACAATCAGGTTCTGGCTACACCTTC.

This clonotype was detected only a few times. The chain has TRBV29-1 and TRBJ2-3; 10 bases align to TRBD1. CDR3 length equals 14 residues. Germline loops: CDR1 SQVTM, CDR2 ANQGSEA. V lost 3 bases, J lost 5 bases, and 5 bases stayed unmatched. The DNA for the CDR3 is TGCAGCGTTGAGACAGGGGGCCTGGAAGATACGCAGTATTTT. This codes for CSVETGGLEDTQYF.

The CDR3, as DNA: TGCGCCAGCAGCTTGGCGTTGGGTGACGGCTATGGCTACACCTTC. This gives the protein CASSLALGDGYGYTF. The chain joins TRBV5-1 to TRBJ1-2, with D uncertain. Germline V lookup: CDR1 SGHRS, CDR2 YFSETQ. V was trimmed by 0 bases and J by 4 bases, leaving 13 bases between them. This CDR3 comprises 15 residues.

This clonotype was seen a few times. This chain joins TRBV5-1 and TRBJ2-7, with D possibly matching TRBD2 (5 bases). The CDR3 consists of 14 residues. V lost 2 bases to trimming and J lost 3 bases, with 12 bases between them. Germline assignment: CDR1 SGHRS and CDR2 YFSETQ. CDR3 sequence (DNA): TGCGCCAGCAGCTTCCGGGCGGGCTACTACGAGCAGTACTTC. Translated, it gives CASSFRAGYYEQYF.

This chain links TRBV29-1 with TRBJ2-5; D unclear. Germline values: CDR1 SQVTM, CDR2 ANQGSEA. The CDR3 extends over 12 amino acids. V was trimmed by 7 bases and J by 9 bases, leaving 18 bases between them. The CDR3: CSARGDRLAQYF. CDR3 nucleotide sequence: TGCAGCGCCCGAGGCGATAGGTTGGCCCAGTACTTC.

J is TRBJ2-1 and V is TRBV13; D is unclear. The V end was cut by 0 bases, the J end by 5 bases, with 14 bases between. Germline loops: CDR1 PRHDT, CDR2 FYEKMQ (reference sequence). The CDR3 has 16 residues. This chain's CDR3 is CASSLGGPPLNNEQFF. For the CDR3, the DNA is TGTGCCAGCAGCTTAGGCGGCCCCCCTTTGAACAATGAGCAGTTCTTC.

The rearrangement uses TRBV7-8 and TRBJ2-5; a possible D gene is TRBD2 (5 bases). V was trimmed by 2 bases and J by 6 bases, leaving 13 bases between them. CDR3 size: 14 residues. Germline V CDR1 and CDR2: SGHVS, FQNEAQ. This chain's CDR3 is CASSLYEGAKTQYF. The CDR3 DNA follows: TGTGCCAGCAGCTTATATGAGGGAGCTAAGACCCAGTACTTC.

This clonotype was recorded at least ten times. The genes are TRBV18 and TRBJ2-5, with D hard to call. V gave up 3 bases and J gave up 1 base, with 0 bases separating them. The CDR3 has 11 residues. Per germline, CDR1 KGHSH and CDR2 LQKENI. Here the CDR3 DNA reads TGTGCCAGCTCACCCCAAGAGACCCAGTACTTC. Its translation: CASSPQETQYF.

The chain combines TRBV15 with TRBJ2-7; TRBD2 aligns across 8 bases. J was trimmed by 3 bases and V by 4 bases; bases with no gene match: 5. Germline V gene data show CDR1 as LNHNV and CDR2 as YYDKDF (reference sequence). The CDR3 spans 14 residues. The CDR3 here is CATSITSGSYEQYF. The CDR3 nucleotides are TGTGCCACCAGCATTACTAGCGGAAGCTACGAGCAGTACTTC.

J is TRBJ2-7 and V is TRBV12-3 or TRBV12-4; 7 bases match TRBD2. This CDR3 comprises 14 residues. The J segment lost 0 bases and the V segment lost 5 bases, leaving 4 bases of the junction unmatched. CDR3 in DNA: TGTGCCAGCAGTCGTAGCGGGTCCTCCTACGAGCAGTACTTC. As protein: CASSRSGSSYEQYF.

This clonotype was seen more than once but under ten times. In nucleotides, the CDR3 is TGTGCCACCAGCCGGGGCCAGGGGACAGATACGCAGTATTTT. Translation gives CATSRGQGTDTQYF. The J gene is TRBJ2-3, the V gene TRBV15; D perhaps matches TRBD1 (6 bases). This CDR3 is 14 amino acids long. CDR1 is LNHNV, CDR2 YYDKDF, per germline (reference sequence). Trimming cost V 5 bases and J 3 bases, with 12 bases left between them.

This clonotype has more than one count but fewer than ten. The genes are TRBV5-6 and TRBJ2-3; D remains unclear. V was trimmed by 4 bases and J by 4 bases, leaving 10 bases between them. Germline V gene lookup returns CDR1 SGHDT and CDR2 YYEEEE. The CDR3 runs to 13 residues. The CDR3 nucleotides read TGTGCCAGCAGCCCAGAGCTAGCAGATACGCAGTATTTT. This codes for CASSPELADTQYF.

This clonotype was seen more than once but under ten times. The chain combines TRBV7-2 with TRBJ2-3, with D maybe TRBD1 (6 bases). The CDR3 consists of 15 residues. V gave up 5 bases and J gave up 4 bases, with 16 bases separating them. Germline V gives CDR1 SGHTA, CDR2 FQGNSA. CDR3 sequence reads: CASSPQGVGPDTQYF. In nucleotides, the CDR3 is TGTGCCAGCAGCCCACAGGGTGTGGGCCCAGATACGCAGTATTTT.

The chain combines TRBV25-1 with TRBJ1-1; TRBD1 aligns across 7 bases. This CDR3 has 14 residues. Unmatched junction bases numbered 1, after V lost 2 bases and J lost 1 base. Looked up from germline, CDR1 is MGHDK and CDR2 is SYGVNS. CDR3 sequence reads: CASSEQGGNTEAFF. The CDR3 nucleotides are TGTGCCAGCAGTGAACAGGGGGGGAACACTGAAGCTTTCTTT.

This clonotype was detected only a few times. The rearrangement links TRBV12-3 or TRBV12-4 to TRBJ2-7; no firm D call. The V gene lost 1 base and the J gene lost 7 bases, with 5 bases spanning the gap. The CDR3 has 11 amino acids. CDR3 nucleotide sequence: TGTGCCAGCAGTTTAGGAGTAGAGCAGTACTTC. Amino acid sequence: CASSLGVEQYF.

The chain joins TRBV20-1 to TRBJ1-2; possible D gene TRBD1, 5 bases. V was shortened by 1 base and J by 2 bases, with 8 bases between the two germline ends. The CDR3 runs 13 residues. Germline V lookup: CDR1 DFQATT, CDR2 SNEGSKA (reference sequence). The CDR3 loop is CSARGQRNYGYTF. CDR3 bases: TGCAGTGCTAGAGGACAGAGAAACTATGGCTACACCTTC.

The chain is built from TRBV12-3 or TRBV12-4 and TRBJ2-1; perhaps TRBD2 as D (6 bases). This CDR3 spans 19 amino acids. The V end lost 4 bases, the J end lost 8 bases, and 30 bases lay between the germline ends. CDR3 bases: TGTGCCAGCAGTTCGGAGGAAATTACGCGGGACTCCCTCATCTATGAGCAGTTCTTC. Protein: CASSSEEITRDSLIYEQFF.

This clonotype has more than one count but fewer than ten. The V call is TRBV6-6, the J call TRBJ1-5; perhaps TRBD1 as D (5 bases). The germline gives CDR1 MNHNY, CDR2 SVGAGI (reference sequence). The CDR3 totals 17 residues. Trimming stripped 2 bases from V and 0 bases from J, with 14 bases between. The DNA for the CDR3 is TGTGCCAGCAGTTACGGGGGATCCTATCATAGCAATCAGCCCCAGCATTTT. The encoded protein is CASSYGGSYHSNQPQHF.

This chain joins TRBV20-1 and TRBJ2-7; no reliable D call. V dropped 0 bases and J dropped 4 bases, with 10 bases sitting between them. The CDR3 consists of 13 residues. Germline V CDR1 and CDR2: DFQATT, SNEGSKA (reference sequence). The CDR3 nucleotides are TGCAGTGCTAGAGATATGCAGGATTACGAGCAGTACTTC. It encodes CSARDMQDYEQYF.

This clonotype was seen many times. The genes are TRBV4-2 and TRBJ1-2, with no clear D. The CDR3 is made up of 13 amino acids. The V end was cut by 4 bases, the J end by 4 bases, with 10 bases between. Germline assignment: CDR1 LGHNA and CDR2 YNFKEQ. Written as DNA, the CDR3 is TGTGCCAGCAGCCCCCCGGACGTCTATGGCTACACCTTC. Translated, it gives CASSPPDVYGYTF.